Below, 16 T cell receptor beta chains from the same sample are listed, as sequenced in a study of CD8 T cell repertoires and HIV-1 epitope variants (TCRdb year 2020). Library generation was performed with the immunoSEQ multiplex PCR assay. The source is immuneACCESS, and TCRdb retained only in-frame sequences with V and J called. Part of the clones is not carried over; for the studies checked, unresolved V genes explain less than half of this, and the remainder is unexplained. The sample data list roughly 4,900 clones, and roughly two thirds of these were observed just once. Clones ranked in the top ten supply more than 35% of the sample. These receptors' targets are unknown. Material for sequencing was cultured CD8+ T cells derived from PBMCs. The receptor set was obtained from a male donor with HIV.

The rearrangement links TRBV13 to TRBJ2-7, with TRBD1 matching over 9 bases. The germline CDR1 and CDR2 sequences are PRHDT and FYEKMQ (reference sequence). With 3 bases clipped from V and 3 bases from J, the junction kept 6 bases outside the gene matches. The CDR3 length is 15 residues. As DNA, the CDR3 is TGTGCCAGCAGCTTGGAGACAGGGGGTTTCTACGAGCAGTACTTC. Amino acid sequence: CASSLETGGFYEQYF.

V usage is TRBV7-3 and J usage is TRBJ2-2; TRBD2 matches 9 bases. Germline values: CDR1 SGHTA, CDR2 FQGTGA. This CDR3 has 14 amino acids. Trimming took 5 bases from V and 3 from J; bases not matched to a gene: 1. CDR3 residues: CASSRLADTGELFF. The DNA for the CDR3 is TGTGCCAGCAGCCGACTAGCGGACACCGGGGAGCTGTTTTTT.

This clone was seen only once. V is TRBV7-8 and J is TRBJ2-2, with 8 positions matching TRBD1. CDR3 length: 14 residues. J lost 8 bases, V lost 5 bases, and 7 bases had no gene match. Germline V CDR1 and CDR2: SGHVS, FQNEAQ. CDR3 in DNA: TGTGCCAGCAGCCTCGGACAGGGTTTGGGGGAGCTGTTTTTT. It encodes CASSLGQGLGELFF.

The chain is built from TRBV9 and TRBJ1-4, with TRBD1 identical over 9 bases. From germline, CDR1 is SGDLS and CDR2 YYNGEE. Losses at the gene ends were 3 bases for V and 5 bases for J; bases not matched to a gene: 5. The CDR3 consists of 15 residues. The CDR3 sequence: CASSATGTGNEKLFF. The DNA of the CDR3 is TGTGCCAGCAGCGCGACCGGGACAGGGAATGAAAAACTGTTTTTT.

The genes are TRBV5-6 and TRBJ2-7; weak D call: TRBD1 (5 bases). Germline loops: CDR1 SGHDT, CDR2 YYEEEE. The CDR3 extends over 13 amino acids. V lost 0 bases, J lost 7 bases, and 11 bases lay in between. The CDR3 loop is CASSLGQSSEQYF. CDR3 in DNA: TGTGCCAGCAGCTTGGGACAGTCCTCAGAGCAGTACTTC.

V gene TRBV14 combines with J gene TRBJ2-6; the D gene is possibly TRBD2 (5 bases). CDR1 and CDR2 (germline): SGHDN, FVKESK. The CDR3 has 18 residues. Trimming took off 0 bases at V and 2 bases at J, with 14 bases between the two ends. The CDR3 DNA follows: TGTGCCAGCAGCCAAGAAACGGGGAGATCGGCTGGGGCCAACGTCCTGACTTTC. Its translation is CASSQETGRSAGANVLTF.

The rearrangement links TRBV28 to TRBJ2-3; 9 nucleotides align to TRBD1. Trimming removed 5 bases from V and 3 bases from J; junction bases left unmatched: 9. The germline CDR1 and CDR2 sequences are MDHEN and SYDVKM. The CDR3 has 16 amino acids. CDR3 coding DNA: TGTGCCAGCAGTCCGGCCCACAGGGGGCAGACAGATACGCAGTATTTT. As protein: CASSPAHRGQTDTQYF.

The chain has TRBV6-4 and TRBJ1-2, with 12 bases that match TRBD1. V dropped 4 bases and J dropped 4; count of bases not matched to a gene: 13. The CDR3 has 18 amino acids. CDR1 MRHNA and CDR2 SNTAGT come from the germline V gene. This CDR3 reads CASSVPPRDRGLVYGYTF. For the CDR3, the DNA is TGTGCCAGCAGTGTCCCCCCCAGGGACAGGGGGCTTGTCTATGGCTACACCTTC.

The genes are TRBV7-3 and TRBJ2-5; 12 positions agree with TRBD2. V trimming: 1 base; J trimming: 5 bases; junction bases outside the gene matches: 8. The CDR3 is 17 residues long. CDR1 is SGHTA and CDR2 is FQGTGA in the germline V gene. The CDR3 region has the DNA TGTGCCAGCAGCTTAAATCCTAGCGGGGGGGCCAAGGAGACCCAGTACTTC. Translating it yields CASSLNPSGGAKETQYF.

The gene calls are TRBV28 and TRBJ1-1; unclear D gene. CDR1 is MDHEN, CDR2 SYDVKM, per germline. The CDR3 is made up of 12 amino acids. The ends were cut back, 7 bases at V and 4 bases at J, with 10 bases in the middle. The DNA for the CDR3 is TGTGCCAGCACCCAGTGGGGCACTGAAGCTTTCTTT. Amino acid sequence: CASTQWGTEAFF.

The rearrangement joins TRBV7-9 to TRBJ1-5; D not resolved. Germline assignment: CDR1 SEHNR and CDR2 FQNEAQ (reference sequence). This CDR3 spans 12 amino acids. V was trimmed by 2 bases and J by 6 bases, leaving 5 bases between them. CDR3 DNA sequence: TGTGCCAGCAGCTTAATGGCTCAGCCCCAGCATTTT. It specifies CASSLMAQPQHF.

Details on this clone: A junction end diverges from the germline sequence, so it may reflect a read error. V usage is TRBV19 and J usage is TRBJ2-5, with 7 positions matching TRBD1. Per germline, CDR1 LNHDA and CDR2 SQIVND (reference sequence). This CDR3 contains 13 residues. The CDR3 here is CASSGQDQETQYF. The DNA of the CDR3 is TGTGCCAGTAGCGGACAGGACCAAGAGACTCAGTACTTC.

By share, this clone counts as medium-sized (0.01 to 0.1%). The rearrangement joins TRBV28 to TRBJ1-2; D unclear. Between the trimmed V and J ends, which lost 5 bases and 8 bases, there was a span of 9 bases. In germline, CDR1 is MDHEN, CDR2 SYDVKM. The length of the CDR3 is 11 residues. The CDR3 loop reads CASSLPGGYTF. The CDR3 coding sequence is TGTGCCAGCAGTCTGCCGGGAGGCTACACCTTC.

The chain couples TRBV7-9 to TRBJ2-1; D is perhaps TRBD2 (6 bases). Germline CDR1 reads SEHNR; CDR2 reads FQNEAQ (reference sequence). This CDR3 spans 12 amino acids. The V and J ends lost 5 bases and 9 bases respectively, with 11 bases between them. The CDR3 coding sequence is TGTGCCAGCAGCCCCACCGGGGGTGAGCAGTTCTTC. Translating it yields CASSPTGGEQFF. Looking up the rest from reference TRBV7-9 and TRBJ2-1 gives the full variable domain: DTGVSQNPRHKITKRGQNVTFRCDPISEHNRLYWYRQTLGQGPEFLTYFQNEAQLEKSRLLSDRFSAERPKGSFSTLEIQRTEQGDSAMYLCASSPTGGEQFFGPGTRLTVL.

This clone was counted only a few times. The rearrangement links TRBV19 to TRBJ2-7, with D perhaps being TRBD1 or TRBD2 (6 bases each). Per the germline V gene, CDR1 is LNHDA and CDR2 is SQIVND (reference sequence). The CDR3 has 13 amino acids. The V end was cut by 7 bases, the J end by 6 bases, with 16 bases between. The CDR3 protein is CASTVGGYGEQYF. In nucleotides, the CDR3 is TGTGCCAGTACCGTAGGGGGGTATGGCGAGCAGTACTTC.

V gene TRBV4-3 combines with J gene TRBJ1-2; tentative D call: TRBD1 (5 bases). With 4 bases removed from V and 9 bases from J, the gap between germline ends came to 21 bases. The CDR3 runs to 15 residues. Germline V gives CDR1 LGHNA, CDR2 YSLEER. CDR3 sequence: CASSRLPAQGLSYTF. In nucleotides, the CDR3 is TGCGCCAGCAGCCGACTACCGGCCCAGGGACTAAGCTACACCTTC.